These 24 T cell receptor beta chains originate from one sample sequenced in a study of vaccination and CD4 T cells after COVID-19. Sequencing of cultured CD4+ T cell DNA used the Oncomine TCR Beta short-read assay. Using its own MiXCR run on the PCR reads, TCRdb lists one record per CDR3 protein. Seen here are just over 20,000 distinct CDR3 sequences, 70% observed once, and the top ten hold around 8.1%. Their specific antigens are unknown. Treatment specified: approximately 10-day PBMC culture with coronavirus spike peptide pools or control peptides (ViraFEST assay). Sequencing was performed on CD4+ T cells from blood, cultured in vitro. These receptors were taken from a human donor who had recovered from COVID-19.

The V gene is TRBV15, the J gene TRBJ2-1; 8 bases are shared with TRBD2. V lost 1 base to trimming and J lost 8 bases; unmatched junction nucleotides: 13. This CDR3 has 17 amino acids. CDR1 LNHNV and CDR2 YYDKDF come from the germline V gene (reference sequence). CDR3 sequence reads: CATSRATGMGAGDEQFF. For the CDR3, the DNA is TGTGCCACCAGCAGAGCCACAGGGATGGGAGCGGGAGATGAGCAGTTCTTC. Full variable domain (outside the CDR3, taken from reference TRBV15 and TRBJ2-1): DAMVIQNPRYQVTQFGKPVTLSCSQTLNHNVMYWYQQKSSQAPKLLFHYYDKDFNNEADTPDNFQSRRPNTSFCFLDIRSPGLGDTAMYLCATSRATGMGAGDEQFFGPGTRLTVL.

The CDR3 spells CASSLLGQGYSNQPQHF. The CDR3, as DNA: TGTGCCAGCAGTTTACTTGGACAGGGCTATAGCAATCAGCCCCAGCATTTT. The chain employs TRBV28 and TRBJ1-5; 8 nucleotides align to TRBD1. The length of the CDR3 is 17 residues. From germline, CDR1 is MDHEN and CDR2 SYDVKM. V dropped 2 bases and J dropped 0; count of bases not matched to a gene: 6.

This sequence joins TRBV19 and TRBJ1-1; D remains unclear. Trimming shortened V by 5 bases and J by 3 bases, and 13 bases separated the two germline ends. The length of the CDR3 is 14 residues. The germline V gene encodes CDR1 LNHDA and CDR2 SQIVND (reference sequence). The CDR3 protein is CASSRPGGYTEAFF. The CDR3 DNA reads TGTGCCAGTAGTCGTCCGGGAGGGTACACTGAAGCTTTCTTT.

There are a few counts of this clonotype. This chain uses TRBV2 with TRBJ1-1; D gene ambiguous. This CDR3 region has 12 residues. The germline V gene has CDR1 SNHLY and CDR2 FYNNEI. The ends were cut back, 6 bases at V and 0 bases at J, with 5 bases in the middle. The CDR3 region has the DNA TGTGCCAGCAGGGCAATGAACACTGAAGCTTTCTTT. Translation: CASRAMNTEAFF.

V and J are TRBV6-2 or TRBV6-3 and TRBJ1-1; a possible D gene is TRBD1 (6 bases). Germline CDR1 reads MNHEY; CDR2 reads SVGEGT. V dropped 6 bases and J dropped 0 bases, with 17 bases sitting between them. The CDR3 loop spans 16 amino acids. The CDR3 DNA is TGTGCCAGCAGCCAGGGGCGGTACAGACTGAACACTGAAGCTTTCTTT. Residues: CASSQGRYRLNTEAFF.

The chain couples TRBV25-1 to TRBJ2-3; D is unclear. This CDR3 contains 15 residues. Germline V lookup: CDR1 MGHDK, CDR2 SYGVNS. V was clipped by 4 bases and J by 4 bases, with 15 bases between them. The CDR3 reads CASSVPRGQADTQYF. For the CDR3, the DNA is TGTGCCAGCAGTGTTCCCCGCGGTCAGGCAGATACGCAGTATTTT. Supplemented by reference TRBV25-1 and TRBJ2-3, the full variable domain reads EADIYQTPRYLVIGTGKKITLECSQTMGHDKMYWYQQDPGMELHLIHYSYGVNSTEKGDLSSESTVSRIRTEHFPLTLESARPSHTSQYLCASSVPRGQADTQYFGPGTRLTVL.

CDR3 in DNA: TGTGCCAGCAGTGAATCCAGAAACACCGGGGAGCTGTTTTTT. Translating it yields CASSESRNTGELFF. The chain couples TRBV25-1 to TRBJ2-2; D call uncertain. Looked up from germline, CDR1 is MGHDK and CDR2 is SYGVNS. This CDR3 spans 14 amino acids. Trimming took 1 base from V and 2 from J, leaving 5 bases between them.

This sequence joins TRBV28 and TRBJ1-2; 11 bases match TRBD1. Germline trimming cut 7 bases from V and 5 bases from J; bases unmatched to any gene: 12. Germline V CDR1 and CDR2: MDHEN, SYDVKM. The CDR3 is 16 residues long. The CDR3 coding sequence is TGTGCCAGCACCACGAGCTCCGGACAGGGGGCATATGGCTACACCTTC. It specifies CASTTSSGQGAYGYTF.

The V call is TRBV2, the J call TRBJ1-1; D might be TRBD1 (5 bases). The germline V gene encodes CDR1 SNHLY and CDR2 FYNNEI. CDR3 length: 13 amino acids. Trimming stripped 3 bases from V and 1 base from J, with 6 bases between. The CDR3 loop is CASSDGGNTEAFF. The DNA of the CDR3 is TGTGCCAGCAGTGATGGGGGGAACACTGAAGCTTTCTTT.

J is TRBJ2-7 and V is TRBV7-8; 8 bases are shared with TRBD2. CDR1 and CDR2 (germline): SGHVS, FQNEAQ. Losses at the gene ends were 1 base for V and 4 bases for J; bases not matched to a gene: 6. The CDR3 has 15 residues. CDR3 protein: CASSLGGTGGYEQYF. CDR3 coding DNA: TGTGCCAGCAGCTTAGGGGGAACGGGAGGGTACGAGCAGTACTTC.

The CDR3 is CASSSSWENGYTF. As DNA, the CDR3 is TGTGCCAGCAGCTCCAGCTGGGAGAATGGCTACACCTTC. This chain joins TRBV7-6 and TRBJ1-2; D is ambiguous. The germline V and J ends were trimmed by 4 bases and 6 bases, with 12 bases remaining between them. CDR3 length equals 13 residues. Germline V gene lookup returns CDR1 SGHVS and CDR2 FNYEAQ.

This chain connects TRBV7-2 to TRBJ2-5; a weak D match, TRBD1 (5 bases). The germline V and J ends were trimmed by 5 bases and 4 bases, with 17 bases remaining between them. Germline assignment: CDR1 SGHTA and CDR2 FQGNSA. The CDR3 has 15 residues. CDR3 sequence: CASSPSRVGLETQYF. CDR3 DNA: TGTGCCAGCAGCCCCAGTCGGGTGGGGCTAGAGACCCAGTACTTC.

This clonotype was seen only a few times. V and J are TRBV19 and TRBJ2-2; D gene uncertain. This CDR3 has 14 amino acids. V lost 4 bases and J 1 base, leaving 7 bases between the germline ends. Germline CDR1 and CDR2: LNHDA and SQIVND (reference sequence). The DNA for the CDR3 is TGTGCCAGTAGTAACGTGGAGAACACCGGGGAGCTGTTTTTT. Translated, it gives CASSNVENTGELFF.

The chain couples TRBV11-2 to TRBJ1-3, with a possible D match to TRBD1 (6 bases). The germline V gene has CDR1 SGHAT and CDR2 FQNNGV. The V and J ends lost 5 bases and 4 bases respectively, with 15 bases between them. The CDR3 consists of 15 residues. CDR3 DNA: TGTGCCAGCAGCGCCCCCGGGGGCAGGGGAAACACCATATATTTT. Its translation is CASSAPGGRGNTIYF.

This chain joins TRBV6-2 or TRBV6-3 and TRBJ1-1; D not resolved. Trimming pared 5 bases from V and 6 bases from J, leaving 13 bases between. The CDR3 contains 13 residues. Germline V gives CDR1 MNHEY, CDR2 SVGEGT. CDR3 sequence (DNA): TGTGCCAGCAGTCACCGGAGTTGGGCTGAAGCTTTCTTT. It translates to CASSHRSWAEAFF.

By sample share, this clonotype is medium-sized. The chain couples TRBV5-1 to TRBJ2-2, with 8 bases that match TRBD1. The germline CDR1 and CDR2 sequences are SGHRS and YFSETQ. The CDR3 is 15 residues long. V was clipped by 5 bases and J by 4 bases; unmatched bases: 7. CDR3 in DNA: TGCGCCAGCAGTCCGGACAGGGCTCGCACCGGGGAGCTGTTTTTT. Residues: CASSPDRARTGELFF.

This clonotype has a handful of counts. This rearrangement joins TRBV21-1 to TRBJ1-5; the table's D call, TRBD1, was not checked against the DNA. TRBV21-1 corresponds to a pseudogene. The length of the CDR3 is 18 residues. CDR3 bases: TGTGCCAGCAGCATCTCCGGGCCTGGAGCTGGGAGCAATCAGCCCCAGCATTTT. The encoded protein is CASSISGPGAGSNQPQHF.

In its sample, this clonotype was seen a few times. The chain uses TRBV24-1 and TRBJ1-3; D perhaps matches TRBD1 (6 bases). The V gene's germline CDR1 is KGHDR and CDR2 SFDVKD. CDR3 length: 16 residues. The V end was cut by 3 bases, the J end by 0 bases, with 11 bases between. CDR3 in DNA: TGTGCCACCAGTGATCGGCGGGACAACTCTGGAAACACCATATATTTT. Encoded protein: CATSDRRDNSGNTIYF.

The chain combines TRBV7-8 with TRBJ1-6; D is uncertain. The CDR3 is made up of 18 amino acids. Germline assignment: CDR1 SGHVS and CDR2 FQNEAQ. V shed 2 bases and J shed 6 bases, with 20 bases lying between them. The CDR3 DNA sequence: TGTGCCAGCAGCTTAAGGTCTAGTTGGTGGGGAGGTAATTCACCCCTCCACTTT. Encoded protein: CASSLRSSWWGGNSPLHF.

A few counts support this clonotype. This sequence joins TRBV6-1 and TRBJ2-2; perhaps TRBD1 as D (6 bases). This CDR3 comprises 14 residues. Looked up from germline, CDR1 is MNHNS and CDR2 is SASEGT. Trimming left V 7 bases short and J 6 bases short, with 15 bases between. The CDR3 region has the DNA TGTGCCAGCATACGGGGACATAGTCCCGGGGAGCTGTTTTTT. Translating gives CASIRGHSPGELFF.

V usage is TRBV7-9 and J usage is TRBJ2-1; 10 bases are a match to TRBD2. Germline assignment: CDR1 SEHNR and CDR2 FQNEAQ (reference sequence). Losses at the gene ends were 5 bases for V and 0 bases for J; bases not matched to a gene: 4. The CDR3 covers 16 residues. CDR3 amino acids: CASSISGRPSYNEQFF. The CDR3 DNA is TGTGCCAGCAGCATTAGCGGGAGGCCCTCCTACAATGAGCAGTTCTTC.

The CDR3 nucleotides are TGCAGTGCTGAGGGACAGAGGAACACTGAAGCTTTCTTT. Protein: CSAEGQRNTEAFF. This chain connects TRBV20-1 to TRBJ1-1; 7 positions agree with TRBD1. The germline V gene has CDR1 DFQATT and CDR2 SNEGSKA (reference sequence). This CDR3 has 13 amino acids. V lost 5 bases, J lost 1 base, and 4 bases stayed unmatched.

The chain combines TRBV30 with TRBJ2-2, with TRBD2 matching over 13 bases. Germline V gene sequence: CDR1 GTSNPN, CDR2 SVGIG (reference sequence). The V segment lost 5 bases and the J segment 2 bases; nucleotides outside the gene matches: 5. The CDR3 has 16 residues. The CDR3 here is CAWGGLAGANTGELFF. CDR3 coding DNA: TGTGCCTGGGGAGGACTAGCGGGAGCCAACACCGGGGAGCTGTTTTTT.

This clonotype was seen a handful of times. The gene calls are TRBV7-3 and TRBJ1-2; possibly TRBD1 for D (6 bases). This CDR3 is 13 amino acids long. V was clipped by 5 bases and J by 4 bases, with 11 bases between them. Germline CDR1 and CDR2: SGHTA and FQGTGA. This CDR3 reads CASSPGQSYGYTF. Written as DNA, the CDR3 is TGTGCCAGCAGCCCAGGACAGTCCTATGGCTACACCTTC. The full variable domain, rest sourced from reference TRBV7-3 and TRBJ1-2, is GAGVSQTPSNKVTEKGKYVELRCDPISGHTALYWYRQSLGQGPEFLIYFQGTGAADDSGLPNDRFFAVRPEGSVSTLKIQRTERGDSAVYLCASSPGQSYGYTFGSGTRLTVV.